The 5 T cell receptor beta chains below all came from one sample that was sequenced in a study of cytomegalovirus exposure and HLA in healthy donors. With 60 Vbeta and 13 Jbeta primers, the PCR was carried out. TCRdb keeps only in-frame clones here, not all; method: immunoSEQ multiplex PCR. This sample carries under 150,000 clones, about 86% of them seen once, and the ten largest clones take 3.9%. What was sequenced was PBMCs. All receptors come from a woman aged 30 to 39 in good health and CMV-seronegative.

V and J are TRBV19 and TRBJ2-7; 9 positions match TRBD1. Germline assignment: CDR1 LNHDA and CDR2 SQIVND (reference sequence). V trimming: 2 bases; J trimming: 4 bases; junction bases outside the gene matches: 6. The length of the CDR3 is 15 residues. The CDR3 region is CASSIPGTGQYEQYF. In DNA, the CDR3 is TGTGCCAGTAGTATACCGGGGACAGGGCAGTACGAGCAGTACTTC.

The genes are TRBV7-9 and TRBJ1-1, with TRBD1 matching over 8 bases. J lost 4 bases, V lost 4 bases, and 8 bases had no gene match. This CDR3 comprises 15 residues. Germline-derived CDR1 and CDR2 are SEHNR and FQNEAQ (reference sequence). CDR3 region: CASSSIQGVGTEAFF. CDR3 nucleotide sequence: TGTGCCAGCAGCTCCATACAGGGGGTAGGCACTGAAGCTTTCTTT. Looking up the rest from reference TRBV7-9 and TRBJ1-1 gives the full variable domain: DTGVSQNPRHKITKRGQNVTFRCDPISEHNRLYWYRQTLGQGPEFLTYFQNEAQLEKSRLLSDRFSAERPKGSFSTLEIQRTEQGDSAMYLCASSSIQGVGTEAFFGQGTRLTVV.

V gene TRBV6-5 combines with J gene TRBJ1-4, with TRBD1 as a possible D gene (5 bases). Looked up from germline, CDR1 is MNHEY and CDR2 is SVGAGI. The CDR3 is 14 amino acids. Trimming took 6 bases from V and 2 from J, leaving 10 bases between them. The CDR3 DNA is TGTGCCAGCAGATCAGGGATCACTAATGAAAAACTGTTTTTT. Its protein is CASRSGITNEKLFF.

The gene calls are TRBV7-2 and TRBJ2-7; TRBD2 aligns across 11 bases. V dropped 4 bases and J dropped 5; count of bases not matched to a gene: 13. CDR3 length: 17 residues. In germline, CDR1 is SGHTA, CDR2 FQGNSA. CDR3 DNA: TGTGCCAGCAGCTCTACTCTAGCGGGAGGTTCGTCTAACGAGCAGTACTTC. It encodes CASSSTLAGGSSNEQYF.

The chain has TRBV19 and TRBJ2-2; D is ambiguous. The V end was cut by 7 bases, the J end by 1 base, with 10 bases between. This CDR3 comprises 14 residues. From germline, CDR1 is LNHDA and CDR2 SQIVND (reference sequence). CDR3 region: CASNEARNTGELFF. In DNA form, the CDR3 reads TGTGCCAGTAATGAGGCTAGGAACACCGGGGAGCTGTTTTTT.